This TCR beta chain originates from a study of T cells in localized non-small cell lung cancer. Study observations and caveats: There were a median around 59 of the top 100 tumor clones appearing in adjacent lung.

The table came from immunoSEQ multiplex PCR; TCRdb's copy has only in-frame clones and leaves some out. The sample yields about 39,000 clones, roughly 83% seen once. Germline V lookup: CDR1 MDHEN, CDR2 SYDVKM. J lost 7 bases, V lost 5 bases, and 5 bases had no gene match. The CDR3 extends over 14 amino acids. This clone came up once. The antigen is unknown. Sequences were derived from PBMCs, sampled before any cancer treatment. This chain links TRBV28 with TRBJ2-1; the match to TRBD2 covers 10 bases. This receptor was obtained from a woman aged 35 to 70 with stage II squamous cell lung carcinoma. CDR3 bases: TGTGCCAGCAGTAAACTAGCGGGAAGAAATGAGCAGTTCTTC. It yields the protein CASSKLAGRNEQFF. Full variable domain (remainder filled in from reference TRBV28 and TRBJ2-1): DVKVTQSSRYLVKRTGEKVFLECVQDMDHENMFWYRQDPGLGLRLIYFSYDVKMKEKGDIPEGYSVSREKKERFSLILESASTNQTSMYLCASSKLAGRNEQFFGPGTRLTVL.